A selection of T cell receptor beta chains follows, all from one sample in a study of blood T cell repertoires in COVID-19. The protocol was immunoSEQ multiplex PCR, while the TCRdb copy is restricted to in-frame clones and leaves out a portion. Of 35,000 to 55,000 clones listed, 85% to 95% are singletons. The sequencing input was peripheral blood. Every receptor here comes from a human donor in a cohort sampled during active COVID-19. Both conserved end residues are part of each CDR3.

CDR3aa	len	v_gene
CASSYSQNNQPQHF	14	TRBV6-6
CASSPNRGPGETQYF	15	TRBV18
CASPGEGAMNTEAFF	15	TRBV2
CASSKTGMGNEQFF	14	TRBV7-9
CASSGRTDTQYF	12	TRBV10-2
CASRTRDSWGEKLFF	15	TRBV6-5
CASSPGGGVTEAFF	14	TRBV5-4
CASSLSQGADTQYF	14	TRBV5-1
CASSLDRGRREQYF	14	TRBV5-1
CASSLLGQHNEQFF	14	TRBV5-5
CASSEAFGTGEAFF	14	TRBV2
CASSLGSSSGRYEQYF	16	TRBV7-6
CASSPRDRVEKLFF	14	TRBV28
CASTSQGASSYNSPLHF	17	TRBV28
CASSYGQGGRDGYTF	15	TRBV6-5
CASSPAGGTDTQYF	14	TRBV14
CAWSREGNQPQHF	13	TRBV30
CASSYGLAGYEQYF	14	TRBV6-6
CARDRDLHGANVLTF	15	TRBV3-1/TRBV3-2
CASSPGAGAIFEQYF	15	TRBV7-2
CSASSGTNINQPQHF	15	TRBV20-1
CASSASGTSGEQFF	14	TRBV9
CATSSTGGPETQYF	14	TRBV15
CASSIDIGTASSYEQYF	17	TRBV19
CASSAGTGQVGTEAFF	16	TRBV5-4
CASTVGTGRIEQYF	14	TRBV14
CSALGQGRQFF	11	TRBV20-1
CAWSKPGQGFTEAFF	15	TRBV30
CALSGGLSTNEKLFF	15	TRBV30
CSASTGSLGNQPQHF	15	TRBV20-1
CASSSITEAFF	11	TRBV28
CASSQEASGDTTDTQYF	17	TRBV3-1/TRBV3-2
CASSFLQGSGNTIYF	15	TRBV13
CASSRQEYQPQHF	13	TRBV6-2/TRBV6-3